A single sample is the source of the 26 T cell receptor beta chains below, sequenced in a study of blood T cell repertoires in COVID-19. Assay used: immunoSEQ multiplex PCR; TCRdb lists only in-frame clones, some missing. Here the sample spans over 45,000 clones, about 76% being singletons. Sequencing used peripheral blood. These receptors came from a man between 50 and 59 years old with active or convalescent COVID-19.

The chain is built from TRBV3-1 (or the pseudogene TRBV3-2) and TRBJ1-2; D uncertain. Trimming left V 2 bases short and J 4 bases short, with 5 bases between. The CDR3 spans 12 residues. CDR1 and CDR2 (germline): LGHDT, YNNKEL (reference sequence). CDR3 nucleotide sequence: TGTGCCAGCAGCCAACACAGCTATGGCTACACCTTC. Protein product: CASSQHSYGYTF.

V usage is TRBV7-9 and J usage is TRBJ2-1; TRBD2 is a possible D gene (5 bases). CDR1 is SEHNR, CDR2 FQNEAQ, per germline (reference sequence). The CDR3 sequence is 12 residues long. Between the trimmed V and J ends, which lost 1 base and 12 bases, there was a span of 10 bases. CDR3 residues: CASSLDVGGQFF. For the CDR3, the DNA is TGTGCCAGCAGCTTAGATGTCGGAGGGCAGTTCTTC.

This chain uses TRBV5-1 with TRBJ2-7, with 8 bases that match TRBD2. The germline V gene encodes CDR1 SGHRS and CDR2 YFSETQ. This CDR3 has 14 residues. With 2 bases clipped from V and 2 bases from J, the junction kept 3 bases outside the gene matches. The CDR3 reads CASSFSGGPYEQYF. The CDR3 coding sequence is TGCGCCAGCAGCTTCAGCGGGGGTCCCTACGAGCAGTACTTC.

The chain is built from TRBV28 and TRBJ2-7; 9 bases line up with TRBD1. J lost 4 bases, V lost 7 bases, and 8 bases had no gene match. The CDR3 runs to 14 residues. Germline values: CDR1 MDHEN, CDR2 SYDVKM. The CDR3 region has the DNA TGTGCCAGCAATATCGGGACAGGGATATACGAGCAGTACTTC. Its protein is CASNIGTGIYEQYF.

The chain carries TRBV23-1 and TRBJ2-5, with D tentatively TRBD2 (5 bases). TRBV23-1 is identified as an open reading frame with a role that is uncertain. With 0 bases removed from V and 5 bases from J, the gap between germline ends came to 13 bases. This CDR3 contains 15 residues. CDR3 in amino acids: CASSQSDGVRETQYF. The CDR3 DNA reads as TGCGCCAGCAGTCAATCCGACGGGGTAAGGGAGACCCAGTACTTC.

The chain has TRBV5-4 and TRBJ2-3, with 9 nucleotides matching TRBD2. The ends lost 4 bases at V and 2 bases at J; junction bases unmatched: 8. The CDR3 totals 16 residues. Germline values: CDR1 SGHNT, CDR2 YYREEE (reference sequence). The CDR3 nucleotides are TGTGCCAGCAGCGCCCTCCTAGCGGGGCTCACAGATACGCAGTATTTT. Protein product: CASSALLAGLTDTQYF.

This chain connects TRBV7-2 to TRBJ2-2; 8 nucleotides agree with TRBD2. This CDR3 is built from 14 residues. CDR1 SGHTA and CDR2 FQGNSA come from the germline V gene. V dropped 5 bases and J dropped 4; count of bases not matched to a gene: 3. The CDR3 bases are TGTGCCAGCAGCCCCAGCGGGAGCACCGGGGAGCTGTTTTTT. Its translation is CASSPSGSTGELFF. Drawing the rest from reference TRBV7-2 and TRBJ2-2, the complete variable domain is GAGVSQSPSNKVTEKGKDVELRCDPISGHTALYWYRQSLGQGLEFLIYFQGNSAPDKSGLPSDRFSAERTGGSVSTLTIQRTQQEDSAVYLCASSPSGSTGELFFGEGSRLTVL.

This clone was detected only once. J is TRBJ1-4 and V is TRBV19; D is ambiguous. Per the germline V gene, CDR1 is LNHDA and CDR2 is SQIVND (reference sequence). This CDR3 has 16 amino acids. The V end lost 3 bases, the J end lost 0 bases, and 11 bases lay between the germline ends. CDR3 bases: TGTGCCAGTAGTATTCGGGTCTTAGCAACTAATGAAAAACTGTTTTTT. This sequence encodes CASSIRVLATNEKLFF.

V usage is TRBV30 and J usage is TRBJ2-7, with TRBD1 matching over 9 bases. This CDR3 has 12 residues. Germline-derived CDR1 and CDR2 are GTSNPN and SVGIG (reference sequence). V shed 3 bases and J 6 bases; nucleotides not matched to a gene: 3. The CDR3 DNA reads TGTGCCTGGAGCGACAGGGGGGGCGAGCAGTACTTC. It is translated as CAWSDRGGEQYF.

DNA of the CDR3: TGTGCCAGCAGTTACAAAGTCCCGGGGGAGACCCAGTACTTC. Protein: CASSYKVPGETQYF. This chain links TRBV6-5 with TRBJ2-5, with D tentatively TRBD2 (5 bases). Germline CDR1 reads MNHEY; CDR2 reads SVGAGI. The V end was cut by 2 bases, the J end by 5 bases, with 12 bases between. This CDR3 spans 14 amino acids.

This clone was seen a handful of times. This sequence joins TRBV6-5 and TRBJ2-5; 9 bases are a match to TRBD2. Germline lookup yields CDR1 MNHEY and CDR2 SVGAGI. J was trimmed by 0 bases and V by 8 bases; bases with no gene match: 1. The CDR3 consists of 13 residues. Here the CDR3 DNA reads TGTGCCAGCGCGGGGGGGTACCAAGAGACCCAGTACTTC. It codes for CASAGGYQETQYF.

The gene calls are TRBV5-4 and TRBJ2-5; perhaps TRBD2 as D (5 bases). The CDR3 length is 16 residues. V was trimmed by 4 bases and J by 5 bases, leaving 21 bases between them. The V gene's germline CDR1 is SGHNT and CDR2 YYREEE (reference sequence). Written as DNA, the CDR3 is TGTGCCAGCAGCACGCCCGCGGCCTCCCGAGGGGAGACCCAGTACTTC. This encodes CASSTPAASRGETQYF.

The V call is TRBV28, the J call TRBJ2-1; TRBD1 agrees at 7 bases. V dropped 8 bases and J dropped 4; count of bases not matched to a gene: 8. Germline V CDR1 and CDR2: MDHEN, SYDVKM. The CDR3 covers 14 residues. The CDR3 nucleotides read TGTGCCAGCGGTCCCGGGACAGCTTACAATGAGCAGTTCTTC. This gives the protein CASGPGTAYNEQFF.

The chain uses TRBV7-2 and TRBJ2-1, with 8 bases identical to TRBD2. This CDR3 has 16 residues. The germline gives CDR1 SGHTA, CDR2 FQGNSA. The V segment lost 4 bases and the J segment 4 bases; nucleotides outside the gene matches: 9. CDR3 protein: CASSWTLADPYNEQFF. CDR3 nucleotide sequence: TGTGCCAGCAGCTGGACACTAGCGGATCCTTACAATGAGCAGTTCTTC. The full variable domain, in which reference TRBV7-2 and TRBJ2-1 provide the parts outside the CDR3, is GAGVSQSPSNKVTEKGKDVELRCDPISGHTALYWYRQSLGQGLEFLIYFQGNSAPDKSGLPSDRFSAERTGGSVSTLTIQRTQQEDSAVYLCASSWTLADPYNEQFFGPGTRLTVL.

The rearrangement links TRBV14 to TRBJ2-4; no firm D call. V was pared by 0 bases and J by 0 bases, with 9 bases between. The CDR3 spans 16 residues. Germline CDR1 SGHDN, CDR2 FVKESK. The CDR3: CASSQETNLAKNIQYF. The CDR3 DNA sequence: TGTGCCAGCAGCCAAGAGACAAACCTAGCCAAAAACATTCAGTACTTC.

This chain connects TRBV6-5 to TRBJ2-2; the match to TRBD2 covers 9 bases. Per germline, CDR1 MNHEY and CDR2 SVGAGI. Germline trimming cut 7 bases from V and 1 base from J; bases unmatched to any gene: 4. This CDR3 comprises 15 residues. The CDR3: CASILLAGNTGELFF. DNA of the CDR3: TGTGCCAGCATTTTACTAGCGGGGAACACCGGGGAGCTGTTTTTT.

The chain recombines TRBV7-2 with TRBJ1-2; the D gene is possibly TRBD1 (6 bases). CDR1 is SGHTA, CDR2 FQGNSA, per germline. The CDR3 contains 17 residues. Trimming took 5 bases from V and 1 from J, leaving 20 bases between them. The CDR3 bases are TGTGCCAGCAGCCCTGTACAGGGCCCCTCGCTTAACTATGGCTACACCTTC. This gives the protein CASSPVQGPSLNYGYTF.

This clone showed up just once. J is TRBJ2-2 and V is TRBV3-1 (or the pseudogene TRBV3-2); D may be TRBD2 (5 bases). Trimming pared 2 bases from V and 3 bases from J, leaving 13 bases between. The CDR3 sequence is 16 residues long. Germline CDR1 LGHDT, CDR2 YNNKEL (reference sequence). The CDR3 protein is CASSQYGGPDTGELFF. CDR3 DNA: TGTGCCAGCAGCCAATACGGAGGCCCGGACACCGGGGAGCTGTTTTTT.

This sequence joins TRBV10-3 and TRBJ2-2, with TRBD2 matching 9 bases. J was trimmed by 4 bases and V by 7 bases; bases with no gene match: 10. There are 16 residues in the CDR3. CDR1 is ENHRY, CDR2 SYGVKD, per germline. The CDR3 here is CAIMTGGGATTGELFF. The CDR3 bases are TGTGCCATCATGACCGGCGGGGGGGCCACCACCGGGGAGCTGTTTTTT.

This chain links TRBV3-1 (or the pseudogene TRBV3-2) with TRBJ2-1; 7 bases agree with TRBD2. The germline gives CDR1 LGHDT, CDR2 YNNKEL (reference sequence). V shed 1 base and J 8 bases; nucleotides not matched to a gene: 5. The CDR3 covers 14 residues. CDR3 residues: CASSQVLASDEQFF. Written as DNA, the CDR3 is TGTGCCAGCAGCCAAGTACTAGCGTCAGATGAGCAGTTCTTC.

This chain links TRBV13 with TRBJ1-1; D not resolved. The CDR3 is 15 residues long. V lost 5 bases and J 0 bases, leaving 13 bases between the germline ends. The germline V gene has CDR1 PRHDT and CDR2 FYEKMQ (reference sequence). CDR3 nucleotide sequence: TGTGCCAGCAGCCTCATAGCAGCCTTGAACACTGAAGCTTTCTTT. Protein sequence: CASSLIAALNTEAFF.

This clone was detected a few times. The V and J genes are TRBV7-3 and TRBJ2-6; TRBD1 matches at 8 bases. The trim removed 5 bases at V and 1 base at J, leaving 13 bases unmatched. Germline CDR1 SGHTA, CDR2 FQGTGA. The CDR3 spans 19 residues. The CDR3, as DNA: TGTGCCAGCAGCCGACACGCGGCAGGGGGCCTGTCTGGGGCCAACGTCCTGACTTTC. Translating gives CASSRHAAGGLSGANVLTF.

This clone was detected a few times. The chain links TRBV5-4 to TRBJ1-1; the match to TRBD1 covers 8 bases. The trim removed 4 bases at V and 4 bases at J, leaving 9 bases unmatched. Germline loops: CDR1 SGHNT, CDR2 YYREEE (reference sequence). CDR3 length equals 15 residues. The CDR3 spells CASSRTGLQGTEAFF. The DNA for the CDR3 is TGTGCCAGCAGCCGGACAGGGCTCCAAGGCACTGAAGCTTTCTTT.

The J gene is TRBJ1-6, the V gene TRBV3-1 (or the pseudogene TRBV3-2); D possibly corresponds to TRBD1 (6 bases). Germline CDR1 reads LGHDT; CDR2 reads YNNKEL (reference sequence). CDR3 length: 16 amino acids. Trimming removed 4 bases at V and 5 bases at J, with 15 bases between. CDR3 nucleotide sequence: TGTGCCAGCAGCCCAGGGGCAAACAGCGATAATTCACCCCTCCACTTT. Protein: CASSPGANSDNSPLHF.

The chain uses TRBV6-1 and TRBJ2-7; D is unresolved. Deletions cut 3 bases from V and 6 bases from J, with 12 bases between. Looked up from germline, CDR1 is MNHNS and CDR2 is SASEGT. This CDR3 has 13 residues. CDR3 in DNA: TGTGCCAGCAGTGATTTGGGTCGCGGCGAGCAGTACTTC. Its protein is CASSDLGRGEQYF.

V gene TRBV25-1 combines with J gene TRBJ1-5; D is undetermined. With 0 bases removed from V and 5 bases from J, the gap between germline ends came to 8 bases. This CDR3 contains 14 residues. Germline V CDR1 and CDR2: MGHDK, SYGVNS. The CDR3 spells CASSEYLQHQPQHF. The CDR3 DNA reads as TGTGCCAGCAGTGAATATTTACAGCATCAGCCCCAGCATTTT.